This T cell receptor (beta chain) was identified in a study of siplizumab effects on memory and regulatory T cells. Study observations and caveats: A major contribution to the alloresponse seemed to be made by naive T cells, which seemed more diverse than memory cells.

This CDR3 comprises 14 residues. Trimming stripped 1 base from V and 7 bases from J, with 14 bases between. Germline V gives CDR1 SGHRS, CDR2 YFSETQ. Assay: immunoSEQ multiplex PCR; the TCRdb copy retains only in-frame clones and omits some. The table records 100,000 or so clones, 85% to 95% of them present only once. Details on this clone: Its antigen is unknown.

This chain links TRBV5-1 with TRBJ1-1; D may be TRBD1 (6 bases). Sequenced: non-Treg CD4+ T cells sorted from blood. This clonotype was obtained from a human donor in good health. This CDR3 reads CASSLKQGRHEAFF. For the CDR3, the DNA is TGCGCCAGCAGCTTGAAACAGGGTCGGCATGAAGCTTTCTTT.